The 31 T cell receptor beta chains below were found in one sample sequenced in a study of CD8 T cells in ankylosing spondylitis. TCRdb reprocessed the 5' RACE reads with MiXCR, giving one entry per CDR3 protein. The sample gives approximately 140,000 distinct CDR3 sequences, around 43% of which show up once; over 12% is in the top ten. Sequences were obtained from synovial fluid, either unsorted or a sorted T cell fraction (not recorded which). The source is a male donor with ankylosing spondylitis.

The rearrangement joins TRBV7-9 to TRBJ1-2, with 7 bases fitting TRBD1. The germline CDR1 and CDR2 sequences are SEHNR and FQNEAQ (reference sequence). The trim removed 6 bases at V and 5 bases at J, leaving 9 bases unmatched. The CDR3 has 14 amino acids. The CDR3 DNA reads TGTGCCAGCAGGAAAAGGGACAGACCATATGGCTACACCTTC. Its translation is CASRKRDRPYGYTF.

This clonotype occurred a few times. The chain carries TRBV28 and TRBJ2-2; no definite D call. V dropped 6 bases and J dropped 5 bases, with 16 bases sitting between them. Germline V gene sequence: CDR1 MDHEN, CDR2 SYDVKM. This CDR3 has 15 amino acids. For the CDR3, the DNA is TGTGCCAGCAGCACACCACGGCTAGGTACCGGGGAGCTGTTTTTT. Translating it yields CASSTPRLGTGELFF.

This clonotype was seen only a few times. This rearrangement joins TRBV6-5 to TRBJ2-5; no clear D. V was shortened by 1 base and J by 2 bases, with 17 bases between the two germline ends. The germline V gene encodes CDR1 MNHEY and CDR2 SVGAGI. This CDR3 has 17 amino acids. CDR3 DNA: TGTGCCAGCAGTTACTTCAGTGTTTCGAGCTCACAAGAGACCCAGTACTTC. This gives the protein CASSYFSVSSSQETQYF.

The chain couples TRBV20-1 to TRBJ2-4, with D possibly being TRBD1 or TRBD2 (5 bases each). The germline CDR1 and CDR2 sequences are DFQATT and SNEGSKA (reference sequence). The V end was cut by 7 bases, the J end by 2 bases, with 21 bases between. The CDR3 length is 16 residues. The CDR3 nucleotides are TGCAGTGTCCCTCCGGAGGACACCCGAACCAAAAACATTCAGTACTTC. It is translated as CSVPPEDTRTKNIQYF.

The chain employs TRBV11-1 and TRBJ2-1; D perhaps matches TRBD1 (6 bases). Germline CDR1 is SGHAT and CDR2 is FQDESV (reference sequence). V dropped 5 bases and J dropped 9 bases, with 29 bases sitting between them. CDR3 size: 18 residues. CDR3 DNA sequence: TGTGCCAGCAGCATAAAGCCTCCGGACAGTTATATACCCGGTGAGCAGTTCTTC. It translates to CASSIKPPDSYIPGEQFF.

This clonotype has only a few counts. V usage is TRBV27 and J usage is TRBJ2-1; 10 bases are a match to TRBD2. This CDR3 is 14 amino acids long. Germline V gene sequence: CDR1 MNHEY, CDR2 SMNVEV (reference sequence). V was clipped by 3 bases and J by 6 bases; unmatched bases: 2. The CDR3 sequence: CASSFWTSGNEQFF. The CDR3 nucleotides are TGTGCCAGCAGTTTCTGGACTAGCGGCAATGAGCAGTTCTTC.

The chain combines TRBV24-1 with TRBJ2-7, with D possibly being TRBD2 (6 bases). Looked up from germline, CDR1 is KGHDR and CDR2 is SFDVKD. This CDR3 region has 14 residues. Between the trimmed V and J ends, which lost 4 bases and 4 bases, there was a span of 13 bases. CDR3 loop: CATSDPGSPYEQYF. The CDR3, as DNA: TGTGCCACCAGTGACCCCGGGAGCCCTTACGAGCAGTACTTC.

J is TRBJ2-3 and V is TRBV7-8; D gene uncertain. CDR1 SGHVS and CDR2 FQNEAQ come from the germline V gene. The CDR3 is 12 amino acids. Trimming stripped 1 base from V and 11 bases from J, with 10 bases between. The CDR3 loop is CASSLGVRMQYF. CDR3 DNA sequence: TGTGCCAGCAGCTTAGGGGTCAGGATGCAGTATTTT.

The chain employs TRBV7-8 and TRBJ2-5, with 7 bases aligning to TRBD2. CDR1 is SGHVS and CDR2 is FQNEAQ in the germline V gene. V was pared by 8 bases and J by 5 bases, with 14 bases of the junction left unmatched. The CDR3 covers 15 residues. The CDR3 sequence is CASGWIAGQDETQYF. The CDR3 DNA is TGTGCCAGCGGCTGGATAGCGGGCCAAGACGAGACCCAGTACTTC.

This clonotype was counted only a few times. V usage is TRBV4-2 and J usage is TRBJ1-2; 7 positions match TRBD1. With 3 bases clipped from V and 2 bases from J, the junction kept 0 bases outside the gene matches. CDR1 LGHNA and CDR2 YNFKEQ come from the germline V gene. The CDR3 extends over 13 amino acids. This CDR3 reads CASSQGQNYGYTF. The CDR3 DNA reads as TGTGCCAGCAGCCAGGGACAGAACTATGGCTACACCTTC.

The rearrangement links TRBV27 to TRBJ2-1, with 7 positions matching TRBD1. The CDR3 is 14 residues long. Germline CDR1 reads MNHEY; CDR2 reads SMNVEV (reference sequence). Losses at the gene ends were 5 bases for V and 4 bases for J; bases not matched to a gene: 5. The DNA of the CDR3 is TGTGCCAGCAGTCCCCGGACAGGATACAATGAGCAGTTCTTC. This sequence encodes CASSPRTGYNEQFF.

This clonotype was seen a handful of times. V and J are TRBV29-1 and TRBJ1-2; D uncertain. The CDR3 sequence is 13 residues long. In germline, CDR1 is SQVTM, CDR2 ANQGSEA. Between the trimmed V and J ends, which lost 5 bases and 6 bases, there was a span of 16 bases. The CDR3 is CSVLLTGSDGYTF. The DNA for the CDR3 is TGCAGCGTTCTATTGACTGGAAGCGATGGCTACACCTTC.

This chain uses TRBV4-1 with TRBJ2-2, with D possibly called TRBD1 or TRBD2 (5 bases each). The germline gives CDR1 MGHRA, CDR2 YSYEKL. V gave up 4 bases and J gave up 2 bases, with 11 bases separating them. The CDR3 spans 15 residues. CDR3 coding DNA: TGCGCCAGCAGCCCCCCCGGGACCAACACCGGGGAGCTGTTTTTT. This gives the protein CASSPPGTNTGELFF.

This clonotype was detected a few times. The V and J genes are TRBV20-1 and TRBJ2-3, with D possibly matching TRBD2 (6 bases). The CDR3 sequence is 15 residues long. Germline V gene sequence: CDR1 DFQATT, CDR2 SNEGSKA (reference sequence). Trimming took 3 bases from V and 0 from J, leaving 13 bases between them. The CDR3 spells CSASGGAPSTDTQYF. DNA for the CDR3: TGCAGTGCTAGCGGGGGAGCTCCTAGCACAGATACGCAGTATTTT.

The chain uses TRBV7-2 and TRBJ2-7; 8 bases fit TRBD2. With V trimmed by 1 base and J by 0 bases, 5 bases remained unmatched. Per germline, CDR1 SGHTA and CDR2 FQGNSA. CDR3 length equals 16 residues. DNA for the CDR3: TGTGCCAGCAGCTTAGTTATACTAGCGGACTCCTACGAGCAGTACTTC. The encoded protein is CASSLVILADSYEQYF.

The chain uses TRBV30 and TRBJ1-1; 7 bases fit TRBD1. V dropped 2 bases and J dropped 8; count of bases not matched to a gene: 2. The CDR3 spans 11 residues. Germline CDR1 GTSNPN, CDR2 SVGIG (reference sequence). As DNA, the CDR3 is TGTGCCTGGAGTTGGGACAGAGAAGCTTTCTTT. Encoded protein: CAWSWDREAFF.

Many counts were recorded for this clonotype. V gene TRBV3-1 combines with J gene TRBJ2-1; the match to TRBD2 covers 8 bases. Per germline, CDR1 LGHDT and CDR2 YNNKEL (reference sequence). The V and J ends lost 4 bases and 2 bases, in that order; junction bases with no gene match: 7. The CDR3 totals 16 residues. CDR3 protein: CASSPLAGTTYNEQFF. The DNA of the CDR3 is TGTGCCAGCAGCCCTTTAGCGGGGACGACCTACAATGAGCAGTTCTTC.

This clonotype has just a few counts. The chain has TRBV4-1 and TRBJ2-7, with D hard to call. The length of the CDR3 is 13 residues. Trimming took 2 bases from V and 2 from J, leaving 7 bases between them. Looked up from germline, CDR1 is MGHRA and CDR2 is YSYEKL. CDR3 loop: CASSQTLTYEQYF. Written as DNA, the CDR3 is TGCGCCAGCAGCCAAACCTTGACCTACGAGCAGTACTTC.

This clonotype showed up just a few times. The CDR3 DNA is TGTGCCAGCAGCCGAGACCCTGGGGCCGGGGAGCTGTTTTTT. This sequence encodes CASSRDPGAGELFF. The chain has TRBV6-2 or TRBV6-3 and TRBJ2-2; the D is unclear. From germline, CDR1 is MNHEY and CDR2 SVGEGT. The V gene lost 6 bases and the J gene lost 6 bases, with 14 bases spanning the gap. This CDR3 is 14 amino acids long.

This clonotype was recorded a few times. This chain links TRBV4-3 with TRBJ2-3, with 8 bases that match TRBD1. The CDR3 length is 15 residues. V was clipped by 4 bases and J by 3 bases; unmatched bases: 6. Germline V gene data show CDR1 as LGHNA and CDR2 as YSLEER. The CDR3: CASSRARTGTDTQYF. The CDR3 DNA follows: TGCGCCAGCAGCCGAGCTAGGACAGGGACAGATACGCAGTATTTT.

This clonotype has only a few counts. The chain is built from TRBV12-3 or TRBV12-4 and TRBJ1-5; D not resolved. CDR3 length: 14 amino acids. V dropped 3 bases and J dropped 6 bases, with 12 bases sitting between them. The CDR3 reads CASSLGRSFQPQHF. CDR3 nucleotide sequence: TGTGCCAGCAGTTTGGGCAGATCGTTTCAGCCCCAGCATTTT.

J is TRBJ2-7 and V is TRBV29-1; maybe TRBD2 (6 bases). Germline assignment: CDR1 SQVTM and CDR2 ANQGSEA. The CDR3 contains 12 residues. For the CDR3, the DNA is TGCAGTGTCGGCGGGGTCCCGTACGAGCAGTACTTC. Protein: CSVGGVPYEQYF.

The rearrangement links TRBV7-2 to TRBJ2-1; TRBD2 might be the D (5 bases). The CDR3 consists of 16 residues. Germline V gene data show CDR1 as SGHTA and CDR2 as FQGNSA. The V end lost 5 bases, the J end lost 8 bases, and 22 bases lay between the germline ends. Here the CDR3 reads CASSTRTVPPWDEQFF. The CDR3 nucleotides read TGTGCCAGCAGCACCCGGACTGTCCCCCCATGGGATGAGCAGTTCTTC.

In this sample, this clonotype turned up a few times. The rearrangement uses TRBV11-1 and TRBJ2-1, with TRBD1 identical over 9 bases. Germline trimming cut 0 bases from V and 5 bases from J; bases unmatched to any gene: 20. The CDR3 totals 21 residues. Germline V lookup: CDR1 SGHAT, CDR2 FQDESV (reference sequence). The CDR3 coding sequence is TGTGCCAGCAGCTTAGCGCTGGGTTGGACAGGGGATGTTTGGTTCGACAATGAGCAGTTCTTC. This codes for CASSLALGWTGDVWFDNEQFF.

The rearrangement joins TRBV19 to TRBJ1-6; the D is unclear. CDR1 is LNHDA and CDR2 is SQIVND in the germline V gene (reference sequence). Deletions cut 6 bases from V and 6 bases from J, with 9 bases between. The CDR3 sequence is 13 residues long. CDR3 bases: TGTGCCAGTAGCCTGTCCGGTAATTCACCCCTCCACTTT. This encodes CASSLSGNSPLHF.

This clonotype has just a few counts. This chain links TRBV5-1 with TRBJ2-3; possible D gene TRBD1, 6 bases. CDR1 is SGHRS and CDR2 is YFSETQ in the germline V gene. The CDR3 runs to 16 residues. V dropped 2 bases and J dropped 4 bases, with 17 bases sitting between them. Here the CDR3 DNA reads TGCGCCAGCAGCTTACAGGACAGCTACCACGCAGATACGCAGTATTTT. It codes for CASSLQDSYHADTQYF.

This clonotype was picked up a small number of times. The V and J genes are TRBV28 and TRBJ2-1; the D gene could be TRBD1 or TRBD2 (5 bases each). This CDR3 spans 15 amino acids. The germline V gene has CDR1 MDHEN and CDR2 SYDVKM. V was pared by 7 bases and J by 7 bases, with 20 bases between. The CDR3 coding sequence is TGTGCCAGCACCCCGGGACCCGAATTCAGGAATGAGCAGTTCTTC. It encodes CASTPGPEFRNEQFF.

The rearrangement links TRBV7-3 to TRBJ1-1; D gene uncertain. This CDR3 contains 14 residues. Germline-derived CDR1 and CDR2 are SGHTA and FQGTGA. The V end lost 2 bases, the J end lost 4 bases, and 11 bases lay between the germline ends. The CDR3 protein is CASSLDTVATEAFF. The DNA for the CDR3 is TGTGCCAGCAGCTTAGACACCGTCGCCACTGAAGCTTTCTTT.

The J gene is TRBJ1-1, the V gene TRBV11-2, with D uncertain. Germline V gene lookup returns CDR1 SGHAT and CDR2 FQNNGV. The V end was cut by 4 bases, the J end by 0 bases, with 18 bases between. The CDR3 is 17 amino acids. Here the CDR3 reads CASSSRKAKGLNTEAFF. The CDR3 region has the DNA TGTGCCAGCAGCTCCCGTAAGGCCAAGGGCCTGAACACTGAAGCTTTCTTT.

The table lists this clonotype with many counts. CDR3 sequence: CASSLFLGGGGMDGYTF. The CDR3, as DNA: TGTGCCAGCAGTTTATTCCTTGGAGGGGGCGGGATGGATGGCTACACCTTC. The chain carries TRBV27 and TRBJ1-2, with TRBD1 identical over 7 bases. CDR1 is MNHEY and CDR2 is SMNVEV in the germline V gene (reference sequence). The ends lost 1 base at V and 6 bases at J; junction bases unmatched: 14. The CDR3 sequence is 17 residues long.

This clonotype was picked up a small number of times. The J gene is TRBJ2-6, the V gene TRBV6-2 or TRBV6-3; tentative D call: TRBD2 (6 bases). CDR1 and CDR2 from the germline V gene are MNHEY and SVGEGT. CDR3 length: 14 residues. Trimming took 8 bases from V and 1 from J, leaving 9 bases between them. DNA of the CDR3: TGTGCCAGCCGGGACTTATCTGGGGCCAACGTCCTGACTTTC. Protein: CASRDLSGANVLTF.